This TCR beta chain came from a study of monozygotic twins with inflammatory bowel disease. Whole-study findings and limits: Patient repertoires may carry noise from differing immunosuppressive treatments.

This CDR3 has 15 amino acids. The V gene's germline CDR1 is KGHSH and CDR2 LQKENI. Each of TCRalpha and TCRbeta cDNA went through two nested PCRs, lasting around 15 and 10 cycles. TCRdb reanalyzed the 5' RACE reads, giving one entry per CDR3 protein sequence and no DNA. This sample contains 210,000 or so distinct CDR3 sequences. As regards this clonotype: What it binds is unknown.

The source is a human donor with ulcerative colitis or Crohn's disease, or a healthy co-twin of an affected twin (not recorded which). Sequencing used blood. V gene TRBV18 combines with J gene TRBJ2-7; TCRdb returns TRBD1, unconfirmable since there is no DNA. The chain's CDR3 is CASSPDRVSSYEQYF.